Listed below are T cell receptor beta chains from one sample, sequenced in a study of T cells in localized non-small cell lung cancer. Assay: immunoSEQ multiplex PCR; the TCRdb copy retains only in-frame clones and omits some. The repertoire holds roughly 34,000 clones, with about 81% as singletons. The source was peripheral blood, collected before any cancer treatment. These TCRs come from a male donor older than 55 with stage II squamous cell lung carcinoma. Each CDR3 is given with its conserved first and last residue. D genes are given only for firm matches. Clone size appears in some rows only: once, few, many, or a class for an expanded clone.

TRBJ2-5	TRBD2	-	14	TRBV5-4	TGTGCCAGCAGCGCTATAGCGGGATCAGAGACCCAGTACTTC	CASSAIAGSETQYF
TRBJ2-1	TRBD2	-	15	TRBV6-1	TGTGCCAGCAGTGGACGAGCGGGGTTGGGGAATGAGCAGTTCTTC	CASSGRAGLGNEQFF
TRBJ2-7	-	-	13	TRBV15	TGTGCCACCCAAAGGGACACCTCCTACGAGCAGTACTTC	CATQRDTSYEQYF
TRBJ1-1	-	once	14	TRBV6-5	TGTGCCAGCAGGCGGGGGAAAGAGAACACTGAAGCTTTCTTT	CASRRGKENTEAFF
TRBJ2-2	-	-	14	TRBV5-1	TGCGCCAGCAGCTTGATGACGGGCACCGGGGAGCTGTTTTTT	CASSLMTGTGELFF
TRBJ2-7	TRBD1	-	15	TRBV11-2	TGTGCCAGCAGCTTAGATTACAGGGGGCCTTACGAGCAGTACTTC	CASSLDYRGPYEQYF
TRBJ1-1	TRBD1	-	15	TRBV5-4	TGTGCCAGCAGCTTTATGGGACAGGGTGGCACTGAAGCTTTCTTT	CASSFMGQGGTEAFF
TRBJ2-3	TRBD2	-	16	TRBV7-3	TGTGCCAGCAGCTCGGGACTAGCGGGGGTTGCAGATACGCAGTATTTT	CASSSGLAGVADTQYF
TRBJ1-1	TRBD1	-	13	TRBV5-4	TGTGCCAGCAGCCATCGGGACAGGGAAATCGCTTTCTTT	CASSHRDREIAFF
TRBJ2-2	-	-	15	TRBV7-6	TGTGCCAGCAGCTTAGCAGGGCGGAACACCGGGGAGCTGTTTTTT	CASSLAGRNTGELFF
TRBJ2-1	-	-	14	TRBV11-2	TGTGCCAGCAGCCCGGGAAGCTCCTACAATGAGCAGTTCTTC	CASSPGSSYNEQFF
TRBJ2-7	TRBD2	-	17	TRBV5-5	TGTGCCAGCAGCCTGACAGTAGCGGGAGTTCACTCCTACGAGCAGTACTTC	CASSLTVAGVHSYEQYF
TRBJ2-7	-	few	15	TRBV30	TGTGCCTGGAGTGTACGAAGGGCCCAAGGGATCGAGCAGTACTTC	CAWSVRRAQGIEQYF
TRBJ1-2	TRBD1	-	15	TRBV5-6	TGTGCCAGCAGCTCACCTAGGACAGGATACTATGGCTACACCTTC	CASSSPRTGYYGYTF
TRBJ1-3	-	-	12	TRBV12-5	TGTGCTAGTGGCCAGGGGGGAAACACCATATATTTT	CASGQGGNTIYF
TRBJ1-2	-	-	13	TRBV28	TGTGCCAGCAGTTTAACCAACAGTCGAGGCTACACCTTC	CASSLTNSRGYTF
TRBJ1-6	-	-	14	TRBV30	TGTGCCTGGGGGAAAAACTCCTATAATTCACCCCTCCACTTT	CAWGKNSYNSPLHF
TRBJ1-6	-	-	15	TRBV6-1	TGTGCCAGCAGTGAACGGATAGGGGTTGGATCACCCCTCCACTTT	CASSERIGVGSPLHF
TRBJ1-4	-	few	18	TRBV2	TGTGCCAGCAGTGATCGGGTCGGGGCCCTTGCAACTAATGAAAAACTGTTTTTT	CASSDRVGALATNEKLFF
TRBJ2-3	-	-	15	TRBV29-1	TGCAGCGTTGAGGAGCAGACAGAACGGCCAGATACGCAGTATTTT	CSVEEQTERPDTQYF
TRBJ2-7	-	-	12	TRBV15	TGTGCCACCAGCAGGGGAACGGGCGAGCAGTACTTC	CATSRGTGEQYF
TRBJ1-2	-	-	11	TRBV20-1	TGCAGTGCTAGTCCCGGGCATGGCTACACCTTC	CSASPGHGYTF
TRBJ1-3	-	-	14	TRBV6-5	TGTGCCAGCAGTTACTCGTTGGGGGGGGGCACCATATATTTT	CASSYSLGGGTIYF
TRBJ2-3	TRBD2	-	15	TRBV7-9	TGTGCCAGCAGCTTAGCTAGCGGGAACGCAGATACGCAGTATTTT	CASSLASGNADTQYF
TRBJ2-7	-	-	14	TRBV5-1	TGCGCCAGCAGGTCTCAGGGAACCTCCTACGAGCAGTACTTC	CASRSQGTSYEQYF
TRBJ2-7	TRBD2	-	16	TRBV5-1	TGCGCCAGCAGCTGGACGACTAGCGGGGGGGCCGGCGAGCAGTACTTC	CASSWTTSGGAGEQYF
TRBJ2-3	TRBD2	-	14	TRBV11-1	TGTGCCAGCAGCCTGGGACTAGCCGAAGATACGCAGTATTTT	CASSLGLAEDTQYF
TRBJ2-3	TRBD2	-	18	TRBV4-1	TGCGCCAGCAGCCAAGGGAGAATGCGCGGGGGGAGCACAGATACGCAGTATTTT	CASSQGRMRGGSTDTQYF
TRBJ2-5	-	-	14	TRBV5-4	TGTGCCAGCAGCCCGACAGGGGAGGGAGAGACCCAGTACTTC	CASSPTGEGETQYF
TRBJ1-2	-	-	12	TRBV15	TGTGCCACCAGCAGAGATTCAGGAGATTGCACCTTC	CATSRDSGDCTF
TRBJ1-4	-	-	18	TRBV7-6	TGTGCCAGCAGCCTCGGCGGAGGGGGAGGTTCTTTTGAGGAAAAACTGTTTTTT	CASSLGGGGGSFEEKLFF
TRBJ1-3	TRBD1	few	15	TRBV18	TGTGCCAGCTCACCATCTACAGGGGAAGGAAACACCATATATTTT	CASSPSTGEGNTIYF
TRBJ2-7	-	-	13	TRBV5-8	TGTGCCAGCAGCTTCCAACCCGGGGACGAGCAGTACTTC	CASSFQPGDEQYF
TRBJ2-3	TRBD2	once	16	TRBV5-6	TGTGCCAGCAGGCCGATGGGGCTAGCGGACACAGATACGCAGTATTTT	CASRPMGLADTDTQYF
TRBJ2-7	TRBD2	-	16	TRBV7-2	TGTGCCAGCAGCGCTCTCCAACCCGGGACTAGCGGCGAGCAGTACTTC	CASSALQPGTSGEQYF
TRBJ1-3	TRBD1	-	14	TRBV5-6	TGTGCCAGCAGCCAGGGGGGGACAGGAAACACCATATATTTT	CASSQGGTGNTIYF
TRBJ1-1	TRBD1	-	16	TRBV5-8	TGTGCCAGCACCCTGGACAGGGAGGTGAGAAACACTGAAGCTTTCTTT	CASTLDREVRNTEAFF
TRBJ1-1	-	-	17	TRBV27	TGTGCCAGCAGTTTATGGTATAGGGCGACCATGAACACTGAAGCTTTCTTT	CASSLWYRATMNTEAFF
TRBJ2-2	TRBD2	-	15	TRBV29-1	TGCAGCGTTGCCGTCCGGGGGGAAAACACCGGGGAGCTGTTTTTT	CSVAVRGENTGELFF
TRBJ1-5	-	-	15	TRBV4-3	TGCGCCAGCAGCCAAGATACCAGCAACTATCAGCCCCAGCATTTT	CASSQDTSNYQPQHF
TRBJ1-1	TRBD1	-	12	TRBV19	TGTGCCAGTAGTATTGAGACAGGGGAAGCTTTCTTT	CASSIETGEAFF
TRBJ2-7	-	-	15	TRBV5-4	TGTGCCAGCAGCGGGAGTCGACAGCGCTCCTACGAGCAGTACTTC	CASSGSRQRSYEQYF
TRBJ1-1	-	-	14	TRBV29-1	TGCAGCGTTGACGGGAGGGGTCGGAGCACTGAAGCTTTCTTT	CSVDGRGRSTEAFF
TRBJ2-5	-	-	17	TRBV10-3	TGTGCCATCAGTGAGAGGGCGGGGGCCACCTCCGGGGAGACCCAGTACTTC	CAISERAGATSGETQYF
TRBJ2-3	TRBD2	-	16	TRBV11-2	TGTGCCAGCAGCTTAGTGATTAGCGGGGGCGCAGATACGCAGTATTTT	CASSLVISGGADTQYF
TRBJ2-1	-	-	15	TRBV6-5	TGTGCCAGCAGTCCGGCGACATACCCTTACAATGAGCAGTTCTTC	CASSPATYPYNEQFF
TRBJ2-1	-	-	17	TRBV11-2	TGTGCCAGCAACCACGAGGGGACGTCACTGTCAAACAATGAGCAGTTCTTC	CASNHEGTSLSNNEQFF
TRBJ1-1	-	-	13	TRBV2	TGTGCCAGCAGTTCAGGGGAGGGAACTGAAGCTTTCTTT	CASSSGEGTEAFF
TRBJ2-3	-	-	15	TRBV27	TGTGCCAGCAGTTCTGGCAGGAGGGACACAGATACGCAGTATTTT	CASSSGRRDTDTQYF
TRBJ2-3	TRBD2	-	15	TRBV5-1	TGCGCCAGCAGCACTAGCGGGGATAACACAGATACGCAGTATTTT	CASSTSGDNTDTQYF
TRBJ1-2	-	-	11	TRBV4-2	TGTGCCAGCAGCTTGGTTGGCTCCTACACCTTC	CASSLVGSYTF
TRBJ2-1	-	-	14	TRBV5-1	TGCGCCAGCAGCTTCTTTCTCTCGTCTAATGAGCAGTTCTTC	CASSFFLSSNEQFF
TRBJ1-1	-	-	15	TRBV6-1	TGTGCCAGCAGGCAACAGGGAAACTCGAACACTGAAGCTTTCTTT	CASRQQGNSNTEAFF
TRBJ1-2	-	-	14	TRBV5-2	TGTGCCAGCAGCTCCCCGGGGCAGAACTATGGCTACACCTTC	CASSSPGQNYGYTF
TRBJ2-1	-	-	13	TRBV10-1	TGCGCCAGCACACGGACGGCTTACAATGAGCAGTTCTTC	CASTRTAYNEQFF
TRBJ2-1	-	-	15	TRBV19	TGTGCCAGTAGTCGCGTTGGAGGCTCCTACAATGAGCAGTTCTTC	CASSRVGGSYNEQFF
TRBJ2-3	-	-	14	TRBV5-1	TGCGCCAGCAGTCTGACCAGCGACACAGATACGCAGTATTTT	CASSLTSDTDTQYF